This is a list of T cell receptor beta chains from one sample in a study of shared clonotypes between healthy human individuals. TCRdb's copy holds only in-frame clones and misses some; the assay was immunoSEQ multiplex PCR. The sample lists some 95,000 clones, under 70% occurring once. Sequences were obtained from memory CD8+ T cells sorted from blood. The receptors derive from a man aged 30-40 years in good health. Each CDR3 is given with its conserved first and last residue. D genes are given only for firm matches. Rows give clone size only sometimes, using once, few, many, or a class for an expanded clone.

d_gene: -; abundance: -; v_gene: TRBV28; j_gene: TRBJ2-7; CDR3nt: TGTGCCAGCAGTTTCGGCCTTTCCGAGCAGTACTTC; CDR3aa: CASSFGLSEQYF
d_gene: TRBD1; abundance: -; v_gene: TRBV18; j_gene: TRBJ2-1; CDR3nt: TGTGCCAGCTCACGCCCGGGACAGGGTCTTAATGAGCAGTTCTTC; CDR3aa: CASSRPGQGLNEQFF
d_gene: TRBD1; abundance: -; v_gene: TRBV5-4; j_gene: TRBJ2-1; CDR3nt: TGTGCCAGCAGCCAGAAACAGGGGCCTTTATACAATGAGCAGTTCTTC; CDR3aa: CASSQKQGPLYNEQFF
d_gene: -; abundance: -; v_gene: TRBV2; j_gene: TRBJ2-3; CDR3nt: TGTGCCAGCAGTGATGGGTGGGCGATCACAGATACGCAGTATTTT; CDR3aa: CASSDGWAITDTQYF
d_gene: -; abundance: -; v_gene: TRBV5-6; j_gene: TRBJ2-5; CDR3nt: TGTGCCAGCAGCGACCCAGGTCACCTCCAAGAGACCCAGTACTTC; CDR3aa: CASSDPGHLQETQYF
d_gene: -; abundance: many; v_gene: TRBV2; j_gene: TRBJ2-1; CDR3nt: TGTGCCAGCAGGGCACTATACTTGGACAGCCGTAAGCCCTACAATGAGCAGTTCTTC; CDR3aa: CASRALYLDSRKPYNEQFF
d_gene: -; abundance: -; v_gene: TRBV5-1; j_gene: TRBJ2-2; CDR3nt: TGCGCCAGCGGACGGATACAGGGCGACACCGGGGAGCTGTTTTTT; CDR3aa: CASGRIQGDTGELFF
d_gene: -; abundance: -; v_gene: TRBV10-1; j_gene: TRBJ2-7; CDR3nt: TGCGCCAGCAGTGACGGAGGGTTTGGATACGAGCAGTACTTC; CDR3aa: CASSDGGFGYEQYF
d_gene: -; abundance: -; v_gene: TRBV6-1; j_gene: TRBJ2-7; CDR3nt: TGTGCCAGCAGTGAGGACCGAGCCTACGAGCAGTACTTC; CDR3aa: CASSEDRAYEQYF
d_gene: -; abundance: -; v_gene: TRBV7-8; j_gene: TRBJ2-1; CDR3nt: TGTGCCAGCAGCTTATCTAGGTACAATGAGCAGTTCTTC; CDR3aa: CASSLSRYNEQFF
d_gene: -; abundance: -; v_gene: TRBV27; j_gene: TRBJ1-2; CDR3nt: TGTGCCAGCAGCCCTGCCGGGCGCCCTCCTTCCTATGGCTACACCTTC; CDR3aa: CASSPAGRPPSYGYTF
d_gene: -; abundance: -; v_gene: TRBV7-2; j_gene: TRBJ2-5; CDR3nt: TGTGCCAGCAGCTTAGTTCTGAGCCAAGAGACCCAGTACTTC; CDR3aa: CASSLVLSQETQYF
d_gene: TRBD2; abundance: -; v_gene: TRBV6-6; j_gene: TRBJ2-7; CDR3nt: TGTGCCAGCTCGAGTAGCGGGAATAGGGCGTACGAGCAGTACTTC; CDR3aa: CASSSSGNRAYEQYF
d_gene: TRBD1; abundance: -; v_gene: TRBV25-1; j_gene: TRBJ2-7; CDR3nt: TGTGCCAGCAGTGATGGACGGACAGGGGGACCCTACGAGCAGTACTTC; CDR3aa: CASSDGRTGGPYEQYF
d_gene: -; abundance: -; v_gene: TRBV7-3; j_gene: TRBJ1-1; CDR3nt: TGTGCCAGCAGCCCGAGCGCGGGCACTGAAGCTTTCTTT; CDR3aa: CASSPSAGTEAFF
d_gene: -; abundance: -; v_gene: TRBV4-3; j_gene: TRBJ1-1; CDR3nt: TGCGCCAGCAGTCGAAGACAGTTTAATACTGAAGCTTTCTTT; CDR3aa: CASSRRQFNTEAFF
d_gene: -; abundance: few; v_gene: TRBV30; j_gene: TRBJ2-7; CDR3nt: TGTGCCTGGAGTGTACTCACAGCAGGGTCTTTCTACTTC; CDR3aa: CAWSVLTAGSFYF
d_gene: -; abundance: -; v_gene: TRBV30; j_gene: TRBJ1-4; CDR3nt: TGTGCCTGGAGAGAGGGGGGCGGAAATGAAAAACTGTTTTTT; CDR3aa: CAWREGGGNEKLFF
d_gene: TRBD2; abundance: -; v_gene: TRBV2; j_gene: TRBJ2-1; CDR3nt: TGTGCCAGCACTCCTAGCGGGGGGAACAATGAGCAGTTCTTC; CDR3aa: CASTPSGGNNEQFF
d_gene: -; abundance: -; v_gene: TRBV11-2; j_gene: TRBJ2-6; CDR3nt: TGTGCCAGCAGAAGAGCGTTCCGGGCCAACGTCCTGACTTTC; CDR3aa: CASRRAFRANVLTF
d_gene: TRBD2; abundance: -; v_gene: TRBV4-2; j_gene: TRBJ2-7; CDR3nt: TGTGCCAGCAGCCAAGAGTCGGGAGGGCCCTACGAGCAGTACTTC; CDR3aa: CASSQESGGPYEQYF
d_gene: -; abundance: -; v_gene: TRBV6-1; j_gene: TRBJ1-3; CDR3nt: TGTGCCAGCAGTCCCCAATTGGACTCTGGAAACACCATATATTTT; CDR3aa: CASSPQLDSGNTIYF
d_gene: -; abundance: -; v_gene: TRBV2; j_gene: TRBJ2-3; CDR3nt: TGTGCCAGCAGGTACGGGACAGATACGCAGTATTTT; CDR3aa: CASRYGTDTQYF
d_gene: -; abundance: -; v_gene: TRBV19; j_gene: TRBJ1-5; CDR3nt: TGTGCCAGTAGTTTCGCAGGTGGCCAGCCCCAGCATTTT; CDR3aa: CASSFAGGQPQHF
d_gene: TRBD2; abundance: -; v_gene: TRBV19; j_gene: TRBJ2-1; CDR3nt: TGTGCCAGTTCTACTAGCGGGAGCTCCTACAATGAGCAGTTCTTC; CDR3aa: CASSTSGSSYNEQFF
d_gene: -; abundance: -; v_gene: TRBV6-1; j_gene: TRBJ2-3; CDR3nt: TGTGCCAGCAGGATGAGGGCCGGGGGCCCAGATACGCAGTATTTT; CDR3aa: CASRMRAGGPDTQYF
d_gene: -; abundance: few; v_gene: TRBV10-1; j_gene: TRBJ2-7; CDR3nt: TGCGCCAGCAGTGGTGAGGAGGGGGCCTACGAGCAGTACTTC; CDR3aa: CASSGEEGAYEQYF
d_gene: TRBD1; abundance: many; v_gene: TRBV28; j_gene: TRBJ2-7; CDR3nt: TGTGCCAGCAGACAAACAGGGGGCTACGAGCAGTACTTC; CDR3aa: CASRQTGGYEQYF
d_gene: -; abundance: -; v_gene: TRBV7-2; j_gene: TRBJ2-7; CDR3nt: TGTGCCAGCAGCTTAAGACAGTCCCACGAGCAGTACTTC; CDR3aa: CASSLRQSHEQYF
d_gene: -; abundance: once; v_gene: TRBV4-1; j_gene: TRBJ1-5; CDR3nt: TGCGCCAGCAGCCAAGATCGAAGTGGGGCCGGCGCATCGCCTCAGCCCCAGCATTTT; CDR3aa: CASSQDRSGAGASPQPQHF
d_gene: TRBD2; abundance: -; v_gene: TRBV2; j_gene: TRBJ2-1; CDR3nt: TGTGCCAGCAACCCCGGAGGGACTAGCGGGAGAGTTCTCTCCTACAATGAGCAGTTCTTC; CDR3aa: CASNPGGTSGRVLSYNEQFF
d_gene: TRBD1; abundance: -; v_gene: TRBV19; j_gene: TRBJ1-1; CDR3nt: TGTGCCAGTAGTACGGGACAGGGGACTCCTGAAGCTTTCTTT; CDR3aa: CASSTGQGTPEAFF
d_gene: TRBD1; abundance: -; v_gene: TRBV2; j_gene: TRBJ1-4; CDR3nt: TGTGCCAGCTGTGGGACAGGGAATGAAAAACTGTTTTTT; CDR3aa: CASCGTGNEKLFF
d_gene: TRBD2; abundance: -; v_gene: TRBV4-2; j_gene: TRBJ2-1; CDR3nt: TGTGCCAGCAGCCAAGGACTAGCGGGCTCCTACAATGAGCAGTTCTTC; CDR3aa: CASSQGLAGSYNEQFF
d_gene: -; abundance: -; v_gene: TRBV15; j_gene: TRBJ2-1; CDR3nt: TGTGCCACCAGCAGCGAAAATCGCAATGAGCAGTTCTTC; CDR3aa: CATSSENRNEQFF